This T cell receptor (beta chain) is drawn from a study of vaccination and CD4 T cells after COVID-19. Background on the study: Cells received overlapping spike peptides from SARS-CoV-2, HCoV-NL63, HCoV-OC43 and HCoV-229E as stimulation.

To note about this clonotype: Its matching antigen is unknown.

The time point: late sampling 161 to 241 days after vaccination in a few convalescent patients. As for treatment: roughly ten-day PBMC culture with coronavirus spike peptide pools or control peptides (ViraFEST assay). Expanded clonotypes were found by TCR sequencing after peptide-pool stimulation (ViraFEST). It was with 9 to 10 IU/ml IL-2 and around 9.3 ug/ml peptide pools that 2.2 million or so PBMCs per well were cultured. Fresh medium (containing IL-2) replaced half the medium on days 3 and 7. The Oncomine TCR Beta short-read assay sequenced DNA from cultured CD4+ T cells. TCRdb used MiXCR to reprocess the PCR reads, holding one entry per CDR3 protein. The sample lists 20,000 to 25,000 distinct CDR3 sequences, around a third occurring once. CDR1 SNHLY and CDR2 FYNNEI come from the germline V gene. The V end lost 2 bases, the J end lost 6 bases, and 8 bases lay between the germline ends. The CDR3 spans 12 residues.

This clonotype originated in a human donor who had recovered from COVID-19. The V gene is TRBV2, the J gene TRBJ2-7; a weak D match, TRBD2 (5 bases). The sequenced sample was CD4+ T cells from blood, cultured in vitro, obtained about 7 months after SARS-CoV-2 vaccination. CDR3 in amino acids: CASSELAVEQYF. For the CDR3, the DNA is TGTGCCAGCAGTGAACTAGCAGTCGAGCAGTACTTC.